This T cell receptor (beta chain) was sequenced for a study of shared clonotypes between healthy human individuals. The material for each subset, its genomic DNA, was split evenly across several immunoSEQ plates. Sorted-subset replicate PCR reactions contained roughly 200 ng DNA, corresponding to some 30,000 T cell genomes. The protocol was immunoSEQ multiplex PCR, while the TCRdb copy is restricted to in-frame clones and leaves out a portion. The table shows about 820,000 clones, with almost 95% occurring only once. Findings of the study overall: Generation of non-shared clonotypes was less probable than generation of clonotypes shared by all four donors.

From germline, CDR1 is SGHVS and CDR2 FQNEAQ. Between the trimmed V and J ends, which lost 1 base and 9 bases, there was a span of 19 bases. CDR3 size: 15 residues. Of note for this clone: Antigen unknown.

Naive-designated CD8 cells lacked CD45RO, were positively enriched for CCR7, and omitted terminally differentiated effector memory CD45RA+ cells. The sequenced sample was naive CD8+ T cells sorted from blood. This clonotype was sampled from a man aged 25 to 45 in good health. The chain employs TRBV7-8 and TRBJ2-7; D call uncertain. CDR3 loop: CASSLEGTELNRQYF. The CDR3 DNA follows: TGTGCCAGCAGCTTAGAGGGTACGGAGTTAAACAGGCAGTACTTC. The variable domain in full, with the rest retrieved from reference TRBV7-8 and TRBJ2-7, is GAGVSQSPRYKVAKRGQDVALRCDPISGHVSLFWYQQALGQGPEFLTYFQNEAQLDKSGLPSDRFFAERPEGSVSTLKIQRTQQEDSAVYLCASSLEGTELNRQYFGPGTRLTVT.